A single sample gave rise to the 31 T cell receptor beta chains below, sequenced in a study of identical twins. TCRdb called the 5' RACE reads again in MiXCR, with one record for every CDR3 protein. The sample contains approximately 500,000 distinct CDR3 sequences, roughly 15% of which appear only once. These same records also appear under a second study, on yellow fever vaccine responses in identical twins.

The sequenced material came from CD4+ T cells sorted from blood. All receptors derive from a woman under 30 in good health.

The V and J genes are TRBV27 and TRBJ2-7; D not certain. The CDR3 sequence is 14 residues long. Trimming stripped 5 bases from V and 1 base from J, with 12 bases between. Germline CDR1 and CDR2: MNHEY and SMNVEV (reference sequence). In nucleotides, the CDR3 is TGTGCCAGCAGTACTCAGGCCCGTTCCTACGAGCAGTACTTC. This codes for CASSTQARSYEQYF.

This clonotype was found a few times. CDR3 bases: TGCGCCAGCAGCCAAGTCCCCGGTGCCTATAATTCACCCCTCCACTTT. The encoded protein is CASSQVPGAYNSPLHF. The chain has TRBV4-1 and TRBJ1-6; D gene ambiguous. Germline-derived CDR1 and CDR2 are MGHRA and YSYEKL. The CDR3 length is 16 residues. Deletions cut 1 base from V and 2 bases from J, with 9 bases between.

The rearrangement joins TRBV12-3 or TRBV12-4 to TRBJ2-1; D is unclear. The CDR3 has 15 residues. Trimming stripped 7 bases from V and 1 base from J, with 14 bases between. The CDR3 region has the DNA TGTGCCAGCAAGCCCATGGTAAGGTCCTACAATGAGCAGTTCTTC. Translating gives CASKPMVRSYNEQFF.

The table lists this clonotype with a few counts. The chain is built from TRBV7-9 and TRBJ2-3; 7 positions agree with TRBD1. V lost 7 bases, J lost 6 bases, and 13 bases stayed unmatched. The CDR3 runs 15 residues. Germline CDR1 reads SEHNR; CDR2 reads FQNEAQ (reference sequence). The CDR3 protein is CASTRPDRERDTQYF. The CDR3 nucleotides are TGTGCCAGCACTCGCCCCGACAGGGAGCGGGATACGCAGTATTTT.

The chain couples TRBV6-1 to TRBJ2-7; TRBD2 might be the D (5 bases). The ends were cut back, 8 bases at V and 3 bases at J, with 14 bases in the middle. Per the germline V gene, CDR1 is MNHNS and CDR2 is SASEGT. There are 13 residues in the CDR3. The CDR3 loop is CASAGRDRYEQYF. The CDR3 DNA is TGTGCCAGCGCTGGCCGGGATCGCTACGAGCAGTACTTC.

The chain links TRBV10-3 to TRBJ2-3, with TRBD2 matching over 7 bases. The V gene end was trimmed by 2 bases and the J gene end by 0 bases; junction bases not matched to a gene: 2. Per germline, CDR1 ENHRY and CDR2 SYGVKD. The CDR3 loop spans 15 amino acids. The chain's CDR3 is CAISEGRESTDTQYF. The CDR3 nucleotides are TGTGCCATCAGTGAGGGGCGGGAGAGCACAGATACGCAGTATTTT.

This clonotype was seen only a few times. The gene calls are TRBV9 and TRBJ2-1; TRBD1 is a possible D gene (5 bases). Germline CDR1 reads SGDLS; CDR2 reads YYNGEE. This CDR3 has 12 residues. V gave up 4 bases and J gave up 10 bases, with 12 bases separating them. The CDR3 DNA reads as TGTGCCAGCAGCCGCGACAGTCTAGAGCAGTTCTTC. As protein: CASSRDSLEQFF. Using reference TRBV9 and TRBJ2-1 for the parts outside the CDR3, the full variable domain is DSGVTQTPKHLITATGQRVTLRCSPRSGDLSVYWYQQSLDQGLQFLIQYYNGEERAKGNILERFSAQQFPDLHSELNLSSLELGDSALYFCASSRDSLEQFFGPGTRLTVL.

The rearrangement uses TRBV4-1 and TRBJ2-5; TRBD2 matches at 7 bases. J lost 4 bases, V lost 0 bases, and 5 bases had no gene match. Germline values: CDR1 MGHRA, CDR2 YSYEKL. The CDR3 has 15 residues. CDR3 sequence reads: CASSQDHVAGETQYF. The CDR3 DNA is TGCGCCAGCAGCCAAGATCATGTAGCGGGAGAGACCCAGTACTTC.

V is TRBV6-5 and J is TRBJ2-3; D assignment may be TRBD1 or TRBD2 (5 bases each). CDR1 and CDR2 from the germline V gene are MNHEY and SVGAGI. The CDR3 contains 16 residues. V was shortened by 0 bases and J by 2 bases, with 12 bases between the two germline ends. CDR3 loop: CASSYSGVEPTDTQYF. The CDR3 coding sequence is TGTGCCAGCAGTTACTCGGGGGTAGAGCCCACAGATACGCAGTATTTT.

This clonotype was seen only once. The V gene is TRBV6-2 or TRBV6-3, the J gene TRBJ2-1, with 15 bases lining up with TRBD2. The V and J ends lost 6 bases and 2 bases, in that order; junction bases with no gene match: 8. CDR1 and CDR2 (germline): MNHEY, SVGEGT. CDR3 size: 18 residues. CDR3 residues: CASRDWTSGRATYNEQFF. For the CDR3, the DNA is TGTGCCAGCAGAGATTGGACTAGCGGGAGGGCCACCTACAATGAGCAGTTCTTC.

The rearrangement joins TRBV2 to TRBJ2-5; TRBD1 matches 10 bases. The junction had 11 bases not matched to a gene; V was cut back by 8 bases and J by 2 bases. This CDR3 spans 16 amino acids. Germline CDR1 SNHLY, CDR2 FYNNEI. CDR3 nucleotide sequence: TGTGCCAGCGGACAGGGGGGACGACAGGGGCAAGAGACCCAGTACTTC. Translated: CASGQGGRQGQETQYF. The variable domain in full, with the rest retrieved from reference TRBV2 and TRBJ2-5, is EPEVTQTPSHQVTQMGQEVILRCVPISNHLYFYWYRQILGQKVEFLVSFYNNEISEKSEIFDDQFSVERPDGSNFTLKIRSTKLEDSAMYFCASGQGGRQGQETQYFGPGTRLLVL.

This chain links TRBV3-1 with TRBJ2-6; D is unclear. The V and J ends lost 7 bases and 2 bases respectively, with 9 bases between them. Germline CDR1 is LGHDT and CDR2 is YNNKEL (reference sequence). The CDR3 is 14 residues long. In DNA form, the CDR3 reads TGTGCCAGCACTTCGGCAGCTGGGGCCAACGTCCTGACTTTC. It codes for CASTSAAGANVLTF.

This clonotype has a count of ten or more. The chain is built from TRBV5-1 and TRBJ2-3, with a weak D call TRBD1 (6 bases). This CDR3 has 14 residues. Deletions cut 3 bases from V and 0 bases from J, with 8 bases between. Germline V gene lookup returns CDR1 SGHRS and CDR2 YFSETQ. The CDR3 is CASSSRGSTDTQYF. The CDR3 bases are TGCGCCAGCAGCTCCAGGGGTAGCACAGATACGCAGTATTTT.

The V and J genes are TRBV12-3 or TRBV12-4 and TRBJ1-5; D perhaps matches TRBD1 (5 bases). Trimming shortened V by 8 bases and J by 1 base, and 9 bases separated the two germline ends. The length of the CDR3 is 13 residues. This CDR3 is CASGRGSNQPQHF. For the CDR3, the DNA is TGTGCCAGCGGTCGGGGGAGCAATCAGCCCCAGCATTTT.

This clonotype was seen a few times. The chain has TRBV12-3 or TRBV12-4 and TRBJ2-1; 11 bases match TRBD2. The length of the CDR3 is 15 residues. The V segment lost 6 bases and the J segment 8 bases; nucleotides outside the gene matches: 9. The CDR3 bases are TGTGCCAGCAGCAAACTAGCGGGAGTTTTTGATGAGCAGTTCTTC. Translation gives CASSKLAGVFDEQFF.

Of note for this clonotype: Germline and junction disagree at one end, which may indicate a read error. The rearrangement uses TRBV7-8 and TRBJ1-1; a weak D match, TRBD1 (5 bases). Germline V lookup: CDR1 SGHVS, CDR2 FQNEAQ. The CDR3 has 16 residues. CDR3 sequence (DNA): TGTGCCAGCACCTTAGAGGCCGGGGCTGTCAACACTGAAGCTTTCTTT. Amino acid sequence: CASTLEAGAVNTEAFF.

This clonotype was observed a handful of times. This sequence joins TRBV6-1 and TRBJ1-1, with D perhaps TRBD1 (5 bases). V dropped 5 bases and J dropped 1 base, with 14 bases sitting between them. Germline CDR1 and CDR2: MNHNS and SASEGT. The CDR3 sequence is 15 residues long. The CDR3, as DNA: TGTGCCAGCAGTCGTCGGCGACAGAAGAACACTGAAGCTTTCTTT. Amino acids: CASSRRRQKNTEAFF.

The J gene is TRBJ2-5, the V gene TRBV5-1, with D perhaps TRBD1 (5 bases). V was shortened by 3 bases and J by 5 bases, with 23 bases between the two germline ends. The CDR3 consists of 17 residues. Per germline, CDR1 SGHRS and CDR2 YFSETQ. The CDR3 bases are TGCGCCAGCAGCTCGAAAACGCAGGGAAGGGTCGGGGAGACCCAGTACTTC. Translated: CASSSKTQGRVGETQYF.

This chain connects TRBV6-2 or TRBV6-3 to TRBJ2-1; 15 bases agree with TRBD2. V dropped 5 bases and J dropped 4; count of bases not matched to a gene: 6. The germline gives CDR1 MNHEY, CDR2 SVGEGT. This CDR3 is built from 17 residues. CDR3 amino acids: CASSNPGLAGGYNEQFF. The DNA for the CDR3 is TGTGCCAGCAGTAACCCGGGACTAGCGGGAGGATACAATGAGCAGTTCTTC.

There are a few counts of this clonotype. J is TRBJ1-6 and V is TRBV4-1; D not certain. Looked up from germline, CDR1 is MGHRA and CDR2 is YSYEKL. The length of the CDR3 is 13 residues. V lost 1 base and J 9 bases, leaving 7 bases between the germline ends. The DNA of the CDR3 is TGCGCCAGCAGCCAAGTCGGGATTTCACCCCTCCACTTT. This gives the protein CASSQVGISPLHF.

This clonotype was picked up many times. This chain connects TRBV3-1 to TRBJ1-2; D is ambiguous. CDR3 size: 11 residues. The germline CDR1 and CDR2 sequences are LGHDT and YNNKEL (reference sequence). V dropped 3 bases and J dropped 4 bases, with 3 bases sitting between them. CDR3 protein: CASSHLYGYTF. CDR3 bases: TGTGCCAGCAGCCATCTCTATGGCTACACCTTC.

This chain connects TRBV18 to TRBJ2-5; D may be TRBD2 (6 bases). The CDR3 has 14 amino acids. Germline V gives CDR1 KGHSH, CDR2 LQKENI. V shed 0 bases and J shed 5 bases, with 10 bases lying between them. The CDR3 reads CASSPPLRGETQYF. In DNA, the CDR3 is TGTGCCAGCTCACCACCTCTTCGGGGGGAGACCCAGTACTTC. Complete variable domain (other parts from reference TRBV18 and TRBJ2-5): NAGVMQNPRHLVRRRGQEARLRCSPMKGHSHVYWYRQLPEEGLKFMVYLQKENIIDESGMPKERFSAEFPKEGPSILRIQQVVRGDSAAYFCASSPPLRGETQYFGPGTRLLVL.

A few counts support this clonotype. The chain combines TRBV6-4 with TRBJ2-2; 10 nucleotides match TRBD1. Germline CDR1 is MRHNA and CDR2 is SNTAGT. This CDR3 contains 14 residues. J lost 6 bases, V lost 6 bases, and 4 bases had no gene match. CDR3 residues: CASRRTGGSGELFF. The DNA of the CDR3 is TGTGCCAGCAGGCGGACAGGGGGTTCCGGGGAGCTGTTTTTT.

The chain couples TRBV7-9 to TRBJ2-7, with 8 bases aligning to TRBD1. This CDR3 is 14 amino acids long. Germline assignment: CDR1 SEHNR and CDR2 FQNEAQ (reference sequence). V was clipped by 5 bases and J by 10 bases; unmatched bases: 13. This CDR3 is CASSQLGQATSQYV. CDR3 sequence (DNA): TGTGCCAGCAGCCAATTGGGACAGGCGACTTCTCAGTACGTC.

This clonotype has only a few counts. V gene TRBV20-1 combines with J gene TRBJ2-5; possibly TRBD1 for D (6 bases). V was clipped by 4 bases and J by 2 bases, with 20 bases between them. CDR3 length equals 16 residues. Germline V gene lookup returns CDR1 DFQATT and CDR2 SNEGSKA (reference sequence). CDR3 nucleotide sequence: TGCAGTGCTAAATTTCAGGGGATTGGTTTTCAAGAGACCCAGTACTTC. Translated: CSAKFQGIGFQETQYF.

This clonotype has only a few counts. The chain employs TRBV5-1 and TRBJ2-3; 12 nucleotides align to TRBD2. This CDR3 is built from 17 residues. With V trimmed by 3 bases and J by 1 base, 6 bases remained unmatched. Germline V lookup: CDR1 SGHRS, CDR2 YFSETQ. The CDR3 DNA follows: TGCGCCAGCAGCTACTCCGGACTAGCGGGACGCACAGATACGCAGTATTTT. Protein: CASSYSGLAGRTDTQYF.

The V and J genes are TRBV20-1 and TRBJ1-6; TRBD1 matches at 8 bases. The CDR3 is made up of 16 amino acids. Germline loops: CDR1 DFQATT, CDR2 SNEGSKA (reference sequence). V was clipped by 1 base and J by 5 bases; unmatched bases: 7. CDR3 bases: TGCAGTGCTAGAGTCCTCGGACAGGGTAATAATTCACCCCTCCACTTT. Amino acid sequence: CSARVLGQGNNSPLHF.

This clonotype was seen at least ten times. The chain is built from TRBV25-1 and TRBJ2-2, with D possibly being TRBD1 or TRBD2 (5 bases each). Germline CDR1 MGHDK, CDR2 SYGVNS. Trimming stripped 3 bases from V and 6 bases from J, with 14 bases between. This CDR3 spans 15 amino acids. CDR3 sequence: CASSEGEGPAGELFF. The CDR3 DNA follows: TGTGCCAGCAGTGAGGGAGAGGGGCCAGCCGGGGAGCTGTTTTTT.

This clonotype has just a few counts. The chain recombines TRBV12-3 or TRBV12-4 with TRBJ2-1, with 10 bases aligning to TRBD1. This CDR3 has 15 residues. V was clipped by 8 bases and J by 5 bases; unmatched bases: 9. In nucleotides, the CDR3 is TGTGCCAGCCGACCGGGACAGGGGACCGACAATGAGCAGTTCTTC. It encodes CASRPGQGTDNEQFF.

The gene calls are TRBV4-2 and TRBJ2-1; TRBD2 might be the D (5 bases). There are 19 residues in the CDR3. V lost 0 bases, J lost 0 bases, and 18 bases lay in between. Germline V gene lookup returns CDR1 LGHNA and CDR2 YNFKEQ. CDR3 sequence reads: CASSQDLVAAGSSYNEQFF. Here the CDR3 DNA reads TGTGCCAGCAGCCAAGATCTAGTAGCCGCGGGCTCCTCCTACAATGAGCAGTTCTTC.

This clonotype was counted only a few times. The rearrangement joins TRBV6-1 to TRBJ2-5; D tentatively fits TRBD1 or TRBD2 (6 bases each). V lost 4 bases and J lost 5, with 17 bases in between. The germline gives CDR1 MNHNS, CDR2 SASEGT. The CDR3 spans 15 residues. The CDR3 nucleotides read TGTGCCAGCAGTGCTACTCTAACAGGGAGGGAGACCCAGTACTTC. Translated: CASSATLTGRETQYF.